These 16 T cell receptor beta chains originate from one sample sequenced in a study of cytomegalovirus exposure and HLA in healthy donors. PCR amplification relied on 60 Vbeta primers (plus 13 Jbeta primers). Generated by immunoSEQ multiplex PCR, the TCRdb table keeps only in-frame clones and is missing some. The sample lists approximately 100,000 clones, more than 65% occurring once. Sequencing was done on a sample of PBMCs. All receptors come from a woman between 18 and 29 years old in good health and CMV-seronegative.

The V gene is TRBV4-1, the J gene TRBJ2-5; D gene ambiguous. The CDR3 is made up of 13 amino acids. Trimming pared 4 bases from V and 0 bases from J, leaving 6 bases between. Germline assignment: CDR1 MGHRA and CDR2 YSYEKL. CDR3 sequence reads: CASSLSDQETQYF. CDR3 DNA sequence: TGCGCCAGCAGCCTCTCGGACCAAGAGACCCAGTACTTC.

The chain joins TRBV10-3 to TRBJ2-5; 7 nucleotides match TRBD2. The CDR3 has 19 amino acids. Germline V gives CDR1 ENHRY, CDR2 SYGVKD. Unmatched junction bases numbered 22, after V lost 6 bases and J lost 3 bases. This chain's CDR3 is CAISLQSTPSRGGKETQYF. The CDR3 DNA follows: TGTGCCATCAGCCTACAATCAACCCCCTCGCGCGGGGGAAAAGAGACCCAGTACTTC.

The gene calls are TRBV9 and TRBJ2-3; 14 positions agree with TRBD2. Germline V lookup: CDR1 SGDLS, CDR2 YYNGEE. The CDR3 consists of 17 residues. Losses at the gene ends were 0 bases for V and 3 bases for J; bases not matched to a gene: 3. CDR3 coding DNA: TGTGCCAGCAGCGTAGGGACTAGCGGGGGGTTAACAGATACGCAGTATTTT. Translated: CASSVGTSGGLTDTQYF.

The chain recombines TRBV29-1 with TRBJ1-2; TRBD1 aligns across 7 bases. V trimming: 1 base; J trimming: 3 bases; junction bases outside the gene matches: 8. This CDR3 region has 15 residues. CDR1 and CDR2 from the germline V gene are SQVTM and ANQGSEA. The CDR3, as DNA: TGCAGCGTTGAAGCGACAGGGTGGGTTGACTATGGCTACACCTTC. Protein: CSVEATGWVDYGYTF.

The rearrangement uses TRBV27 and TRBJ2-5; 7 bases map to TRBD1. This CDR3 comprises 14 residues. Germline CDR1 is MNHEY and CDR2 is SMNVEV (reference sequence). The V gene end was trimmed by 6 bases and the J gene end by 3 bases; junction bases not matched to a gene: 7. Here the CDR3 reads CASRKTTGEETQYF. The CDR3 DNA reads TGTGCCAGCAGAAAAACAACAGGGGAAGAGACCCAGTACTTC.

This chain links TRBV30 with TRBJ1-1, with 8 bases matching TRBD1. CDR3 length equals 13 residues. Germline V gene lookup returns CDR1 GTSNPN and CDR2 SVGIG (reference sequence). The ends lost 5 bases at V and 7 bases at J; junction bases unmatched: 9. The CDR3 DNA is TGTGCCTGGTCGGACAGGGTGGTAGGTGAAGCTTTCTTT. As protein: CAWSDRVVGEAFF. The variable domain in full, with the rest retrieved from reference TRBV30 and TRBJ1-1, is SQTIHQWPATLVQPVGSPLSLECTVEGTSNPNLYWYRQAAGRGLQLLFYSVGIGQISSEVPQNLSASRPQDRQFILSSKKLLLSDSGFYLCAWSDRVVGEAFFGQGTRLTVV.

This rearrangement joins TRBV27 to TRBJ2-3, with 8 bases aligning to TRBD2. Unmatched junction bases numbered 5, after V lost 5 bases and J lost 1 base. Germline lookup yields CDR1 MNHEY and CDR2 SMNVEV (reference sequence). The CDR3 is 15 amino acids. CDR3 loop: CASSKVTSGTDTQYF. The CDR3 DNA sequence: TGTGCCAGCAGTAAGGTGACTAGCGGCACAGATACGCAGTATTTT.

CDR3 DNA sequence: TGTGCCAGCAGCCCTCCCTGGGGGGGCGCGGGGTTTTTTAACATTCAGTACTTC. Protein sequence: CASSPPWGGAGFFNIQYF. The V gene is TRBV7-3, the J gene TRBJ2-4; a weak D match, TRBD2 (7 bases). Germline CDR1 is SGHTA and CDR2 is FQGTGA. Trimming stripped 5 bases from V and 7 bases from J, with 27 bases between. This CDR3 is 18 amino acids long.

The chain joins TRBV2 to TRBJ1-4; D uncertain. The ends were cut back, 1 base at V and 4 bases at J, with 4 bases in the middle. The CDR3 spans 13 residues. Germline loops: CDR1 SNHLY, CDR2 FYNNEI. CDR3 region: CASSEGLNEKLFF. CDR3 DNA sequence: TGTGCCAGCAGTGAAGGACTTAATGAAAAACTGTTTTTT.

This chain uses TRBV11-3 with TRBJ2-3; D might be TRBD2 (6 bases). This CDR3 has 17 amino acids. Trimming took 2 bases from V and 1 from J, leaving 16 bases between them. Per germline, CDR1 SGHNT and CDR2 YENEEA. In nucleotides, the CDR3 is TGTGCCAGCAGCTTACGGAGGGAAACGACAGGCACAGATACGCAGTATTTT. Amino acids: CASSLRRETTGTDTQYF.

The chain recombines TRBV7-2 with TRBJ2-7, with a possible D match to TRBD1 (6 bases). Germline values: CDR1 SGHTA, CDR2 FQGNSA. V gave up 1 base and J gave up 2 bases, with 12 bases separating them. This CDR3 has 15 amino acids. As DNA, the CDR3 is TGTGCCAGCAGCTTAGGGGGGCGTAACCCCTACGAGCAGTACTTC. Its protein product is CASSLGGRNPYEQYF.

As concerns this clone: Other DNA sequences within the sample encode an identical CDR3. V is TRBV29-1 and J is TRBJ2-1; 9 nucleotides match TRBD1. Germline loops: CDR1 SQVTM, CDR2 ANQGSEA. The V and J ends lost 4 bases and 5 bases, in that order; junction bases with no gene match: 9. The CDR3 is 15 amino acids. The CDR3 DNA sequence: TGCAGCGTTGGGAGGGTAAGACAGGGGGACAATGAGCAGTTCTTC. Encoded protein: CSVGRVRQGDNEQFF.

This clone was recorded only once. The J gene is TRBJ2-7, the V gene TRBV5-1; TRBD1 matches at 11 bases. The CDR3 contains 15 residues. Trimming took 0 bases from V and 7 from J; bases not matched to a gene: 6. The germline CDR1 and CDR2 sequences are SGHRS and YFSETQ. The CDR3 coding sequence is TGCGCCAGCAGCTTGGAGGGAGGGACAGGGGGAGAGCAGTACTTC. This gives the protein CASSLEGGTGGEQYF.

The chain combines TRBV28 with TRBJ2-4; D is possibly TRBD2 (5 bases). This CDR3 has 15 amino acids. CDR1 and CDR2 from the germline V gene are MDHEN and SYDVKM. Between the trimmed V and J ends, which lost 4 bases and 2 bases, there was a span of 12 bases. DNA for the CDR3: TGTGCCAGCAGTTCCAATAGCGTTACCAAAAACATTCAGTACTTC. Its translation: CASSSNSVTKNIQYF.

This rearrangement joins TRBV30 to TRBJ2-1; a possible D gene is TRBD2 (5 bases). The germline V gene has CDR1 GTSNPN and CDR2 SVGIG (reference sequence). Trimming left V 4 bases short and J 7 bases short, with 14 bases between. CDR3 size: 13 residues. The CDR3 DNA reads TGTGCCTGGAACACGGGATTAGAAAATGAGCAGTTCTTC. Protein: CAWNTGLENEQFF. Complete variable domain (other parts from reference TRBV30 and TRBJ2-1): SQTIHQWPATLVQPVGSPLSLECTVEGTSNPNLYWYRQAAGRGLQLLFYSVGIGQISSEVPQNLSASRPQDRQFILSSKKLLLSDSGFYLCAWNTGLENEQFFGPGTRLTVL.

The chain carries TRBV7-9 and TRBJ2-2, with TRBD1 identical over 8 bases. The CDR3 has 18 amino acids. V lost 5 bases and J lost 0; bases outside the gene matches: 11. The germline V gene has CDR1 SEHNR and CDR2 FQNEAQ (reference sequence). In DNA, the CDR3 is TGTGCCAGCAGCCCCGTCGGGGGACAGGATCCGAACACCGGGGAGCTGTTTTTT. Amino acids: CASSPVGGQDPNTGELFF. The full variable domain, with the rest looked up from reference TRBV7-9 and TRBJ2-2, is DTGVSQNPRHKITKRGQNVTFRCDPISEHNRLYWYRQTLGQGPEFLTYFQNEAQLEKSRLLSDRFSAERPKGSFSTLEIQRTEQGDSAMYLCASSPVGGQDPNTGELFFGEGSRLTVL.